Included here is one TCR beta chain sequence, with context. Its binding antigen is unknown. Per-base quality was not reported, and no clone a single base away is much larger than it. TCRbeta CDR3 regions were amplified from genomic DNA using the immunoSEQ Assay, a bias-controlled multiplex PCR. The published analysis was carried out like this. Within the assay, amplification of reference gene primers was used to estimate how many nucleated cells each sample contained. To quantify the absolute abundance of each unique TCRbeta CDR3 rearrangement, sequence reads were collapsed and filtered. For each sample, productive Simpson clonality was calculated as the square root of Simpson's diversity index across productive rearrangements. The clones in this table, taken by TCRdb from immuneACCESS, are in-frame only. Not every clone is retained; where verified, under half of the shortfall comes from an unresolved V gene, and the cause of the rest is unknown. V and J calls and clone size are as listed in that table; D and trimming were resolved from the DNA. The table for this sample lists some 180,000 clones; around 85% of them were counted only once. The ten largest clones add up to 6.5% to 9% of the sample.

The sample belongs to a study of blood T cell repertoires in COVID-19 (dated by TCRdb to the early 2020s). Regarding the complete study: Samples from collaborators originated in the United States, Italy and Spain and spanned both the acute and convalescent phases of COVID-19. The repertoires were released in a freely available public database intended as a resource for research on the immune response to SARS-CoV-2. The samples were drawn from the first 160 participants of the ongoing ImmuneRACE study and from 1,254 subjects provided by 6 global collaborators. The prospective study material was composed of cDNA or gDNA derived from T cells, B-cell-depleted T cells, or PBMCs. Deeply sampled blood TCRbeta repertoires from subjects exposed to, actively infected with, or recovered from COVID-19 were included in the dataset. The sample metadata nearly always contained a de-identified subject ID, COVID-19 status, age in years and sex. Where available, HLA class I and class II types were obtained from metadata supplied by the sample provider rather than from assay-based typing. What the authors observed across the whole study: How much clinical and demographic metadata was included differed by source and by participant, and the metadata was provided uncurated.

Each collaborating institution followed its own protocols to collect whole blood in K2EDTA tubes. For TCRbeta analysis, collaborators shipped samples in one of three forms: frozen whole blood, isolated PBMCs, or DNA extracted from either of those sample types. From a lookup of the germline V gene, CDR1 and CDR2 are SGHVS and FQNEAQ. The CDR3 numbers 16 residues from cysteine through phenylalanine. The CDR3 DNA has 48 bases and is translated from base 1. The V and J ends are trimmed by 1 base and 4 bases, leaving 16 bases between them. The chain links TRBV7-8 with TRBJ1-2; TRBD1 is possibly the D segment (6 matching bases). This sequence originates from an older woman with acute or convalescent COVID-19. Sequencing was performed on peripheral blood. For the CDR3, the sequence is CASSLGRPRGGYGYTF. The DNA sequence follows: TGTGCCAGCAGCTTAGGGCGCCCCAGGGGTGGCTATGGCTACACCTTC.